This T cell receptor beta chain was found in a study of shared clonotypes between healthy human individuals. Notes on the study in general: Exclusively blood specimens were collected; tissue repertoires likely differ.

V was clipped by 10 bases and J by 8 bases; unmatched bases: 13. Per germline, CDR1 MNHNY and CDR2 SVGAGI (reference sequence). The CDR3 sequence is 13 residues long. As regards this clone: Its antigen remains unknown.

Genomic DNA of each subset was evenly split across several immunoSEQ plates. It was around 190 ng DNA, about 30,000 T cell genomes, that sorted-subset replicate PCRs used. Some clones are missing from TCRdb's copy, which holds only in-frame ones; the method was immunoSEQ multiplex PCR. The data hold about 2.4 million clones, with 93% observed a single time. The specimen sequenced was naive CD4+ T cells from PBMCs. Indicated subset: CD45RA+ positively selected. The source of this sequence is a man in his late teens or twenties in good health. Some clones in this sample may be carry-over from other donors' samples. The V gene is TRBV6-6, the J gene TRBJ1-2, with 7 bases aligning to TRBD1. This chain's CDR3 is CATGLRTGEGYTF. CDR3 DNA: TGTGCCACAGGACTACGAACAGGGGAAGGCTACACCTTC.